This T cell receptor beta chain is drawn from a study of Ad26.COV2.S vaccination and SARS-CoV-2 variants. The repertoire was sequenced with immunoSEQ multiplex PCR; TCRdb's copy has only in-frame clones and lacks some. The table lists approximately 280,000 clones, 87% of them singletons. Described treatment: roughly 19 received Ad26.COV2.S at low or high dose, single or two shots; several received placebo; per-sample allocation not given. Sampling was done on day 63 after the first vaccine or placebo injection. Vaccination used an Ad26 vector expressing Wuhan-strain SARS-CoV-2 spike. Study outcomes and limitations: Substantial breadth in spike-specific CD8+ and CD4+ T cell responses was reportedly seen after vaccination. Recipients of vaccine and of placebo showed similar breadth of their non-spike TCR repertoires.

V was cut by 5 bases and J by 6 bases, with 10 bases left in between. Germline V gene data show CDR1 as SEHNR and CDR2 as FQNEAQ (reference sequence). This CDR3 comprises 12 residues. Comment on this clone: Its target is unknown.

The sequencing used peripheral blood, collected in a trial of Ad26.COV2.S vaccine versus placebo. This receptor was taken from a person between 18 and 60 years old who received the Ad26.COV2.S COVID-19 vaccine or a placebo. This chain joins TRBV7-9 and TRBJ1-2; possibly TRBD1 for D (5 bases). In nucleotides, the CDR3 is TGTGCCAGCAGCCTCATGGGGGATGGCTACACCTTC. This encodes CASSLMGDGYTF. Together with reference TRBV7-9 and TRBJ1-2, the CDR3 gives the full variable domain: DTGVSQNPRHKITKRGQNVTFRCDPISEHNRLYWYRQTLGQGPEFLTYFQNEAQLEKSRLLSDRFSAERPKGSFSTLEIQRTEQGDSAMYLCASSLMGDGYTFGSGTRLTVV.